A single sample is the source of the 9 T cell receptor beta chains below, sequenced in a study of blood T cell repertoires in COVID-19. Profiled with immunoSEQ multiplex PCR; TCRdb holds only in-frame clones, not every one. The sample shows 300,000 to 450,000 clones, about 90% of them seen only once. The material sequenced was PBMCs or T cells enriched from blood (not recorded which). The origin of the receptors is a man aged 25-45 years who had recovered from COVID-19.

V gene TRBV30 combines with J gene TRBJ1-1; no firm D call. This CDR3 has 13 residues. Germline CDR1 is GTSNPN and CDR2 is SVGIG (reference sequence). V dropped 0 bases and J dropped 5 bases, with 10 bases sitting between them. In DNA form, the CDR3 reads TGTGCCTGGAGTGTAATGGAGGGTACTGAAGCTTTCTTT. Residues: CAWSVMEGTEAFF.

Only one count was recorded for this clone. This rearrangement joins TRBV19 to TRBJ1-1, with D tentatively TRBD1 (5 bases). The CDR3 totals 13 residues. V lost 5 bases and J lost 1, with 8 bases in between. Germline V gene sequence: CDR1 LNHDA, CDR2 SQIVND (reference sequence). The CDR3 here is CASSPGQNTEAFF. CDR3 sequence (DNA): TGTGCCAGTAGTCCTGGACAGAACACTGAAGCTTTCTTT. The full variable domain, rest sourced from reference TRBV19 and TRBJ1-1, is DGGITQSPKYLFRKEGQNVTLSCEQNLNHDAMYWYRQDPGQGLRLIYYSQIVNDFQKGDIAEGYSVSREKKESFPLTVTSAQKNPTAFYLCASSPGQNTEAFFGQGTRLTVV.

V and J are TRBV15 and TRBJ2-3, with 12 bases matching TRBD2. The CDR3 is 18 residues long. Trimming cost V 3 bases and J 0 bases; bases outside gene matches: 7. Germline V gene sequence: CDR1 LNHNV, CDR2 YYDKDF (reference sequence). Here the CDR3 DNA reads TGTGCCACCAGCAGGACTAGCGGGGGACCCCGGAGCACAGATACGCAGTATTTT. Translated, it gives CATSRTSGGPRSTDTQYF.

V usage is TRBV5-6 and J usage is TRBJ1-4; no clear D. Trimming shortened V by 4 bases and J by 8 bases, and 15 bases separated the two germline ends. Germline V gene lookup returns CDR1 SGHDT and CDR2 YYEEEE. This CDR3 is built from 14 residues. The CDR3 loop reads CASSLSPKEEKLFF. CDR3 nucleotide sequence: TGTGCCAGCAGCCTCAGCCCCAAGGAGGAAAAACTGTTTTTT. The full variable domain, with the rest looked up from reference TRBV5-6 and TRBJ1-4, is DAGVTQSPTHLIKTRGQQVTLRCSPKSGHDTVSWYQQALGQGPQFIFQYYEEEERQRGNFPDRFSGHQFPNYSSELNVNALLLGDSALYLCASSLSPKEEKLFFGSGTQLSVL.

Turning to this clone: At one end the junction does not follow the germline gene, possibly because of a read error. The CDR3 spells CASSFGHRSPF. The CDR3 DNA reads TGTGCCAGCAGCTTTGGACACCGATCCCCTTTT. The J gene is TRBJ1-1, the V gene TRBV7-9; D might be TRBD1 (5 bases). The germline gives CDR1 SEHNR, CDR2 FQNEAQ (reference sequence). The CDR3 runs to 11 residues.

This clone was observed once. The V and J genes are TRBV7-9 and TRBJ2-7; 9 bases match TRBD1. The CDR3 is 14 amino acids. V trimming: 4 bases; J trimming: 5 bases; junction bases outside the gene matches: 6. CDR1 is SEHNR and CDR2 is FQNEAQ in the germline V gene (reference sequence). The CDR3 DNA reads TGTGCCAGCAGCTCCGGGACAGGGTTGCACGAGCAGTACTTC. Residues: CASSSGTGLHEQYF.

This clone was seen just once. The rearrangement uses TRBV2 and TRBJ2-3, with 8 bases identical to TRBD2. This CDR3 spans 16 amino acids. Unmatched junction bases numbered 6, after V lost 0 bases and J lost 4 bases. Germline V gene data show CDR1 as SNHLY and CDR2 as FYNNEI. The CDR3 loop reads CASSEALRGGADTQYF. Written as DNA, the CDR3 is TGTGCCAGCAGTGAAGCGCTTCGGGGGGGAGCAGATACGCAGTATTTT.

This chain uses TRBV19 with TRBJ2-3, with D possibly TRBD2 on 6 matching bases. Per germline, CDR1 LNHDA and CDR2 SQIVND (reference sequence). The length of the CDR3 is 13 residues. Deletions cut 9 bases from V and 4 bases from J, with 14 bases between. This CDR3 reads CASNRRAADTQYF. CDR3 nucleotides: TGTGCCAGCAATCGGAGGGCCGCAGATACGCAGTATTTT.

V usage is TRBV5-1 and J usage is TRBJ1-2; tentative D call: TRBD1 (5 bases). The CDR3 is made up of 13 amino acids. Germline lookup yields CDR1 SGHRS and CDR2 YFSETQ. Between the trimmed V and J ends, which lost 5 bases and 0 bases, there was a span of 8 bases. DNA for the CDR3: TGCGCCAGCAGACAGGATCCTAACTATGGCTACACCTTC. Translated: CASRQDPNYGYTF.